This TCR beta chain was sequenced during a study of OX40 agonist ivuxolimab in advanced cancers. Study overall: Dose-escalation patients suffered from hepatocellular carcinoma, melanoma, renal cell or head and neck cancer.

V dropped 6 bases and J dropped 5 bases, with 7 bases sitting between them. The CDR3 loop spans 11 amino acids. Germline CDR1 SNHLY, CDR2 FYNNEI. Measured with immunoSEQ multiplex PCR; TCRdb has only the in-frame clones, and not every one. The sample shows tens of thousands of clones, around four fifths of them seen only once. This sequence joins TRBV2 and TRBJ2-5; D not certain. The receptor comes from an adult with an advanced solid tumor such as melanoma, head and neck, liver or kidney cancer. Source: CD4+ or CD8+ T cells sorted from blood, taken in a trial of the OX40 agonist ivuxolimab. The CDR3 is CASRSSETQYF. Here the CDR3 DNA reads TGTGCCAGCAGATCTAGTGAGACCCAGTACTTC.